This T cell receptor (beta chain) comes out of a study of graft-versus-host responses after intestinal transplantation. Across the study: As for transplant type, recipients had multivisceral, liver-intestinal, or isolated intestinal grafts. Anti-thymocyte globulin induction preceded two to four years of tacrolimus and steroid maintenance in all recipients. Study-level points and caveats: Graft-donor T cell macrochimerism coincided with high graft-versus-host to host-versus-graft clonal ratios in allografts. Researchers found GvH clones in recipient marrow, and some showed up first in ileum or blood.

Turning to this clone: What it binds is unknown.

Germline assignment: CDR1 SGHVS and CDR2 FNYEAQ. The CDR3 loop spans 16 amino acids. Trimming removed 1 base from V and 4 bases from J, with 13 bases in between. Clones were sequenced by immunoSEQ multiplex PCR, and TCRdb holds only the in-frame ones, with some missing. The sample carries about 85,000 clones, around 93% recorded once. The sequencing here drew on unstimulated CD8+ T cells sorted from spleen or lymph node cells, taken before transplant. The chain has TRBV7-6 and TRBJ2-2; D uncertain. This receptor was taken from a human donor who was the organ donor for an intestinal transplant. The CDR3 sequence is CASSLVASSTTGELFF. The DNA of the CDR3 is TGTGCCAGCAGCTTAGTAGCTAGTAGTACCACCGGGGAGCTGTTTTTT. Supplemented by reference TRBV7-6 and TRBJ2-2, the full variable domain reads GAGVSQSPRYKVTKRGQDVALRCDPISGHVSLYWYRQALGQGPEFLTYFNYEAQQDKSGLPNDRFSAERPEGSISTLTIQRTEQRDSAMYRCASSLVASSTTGELFFGEGSRLTVL.